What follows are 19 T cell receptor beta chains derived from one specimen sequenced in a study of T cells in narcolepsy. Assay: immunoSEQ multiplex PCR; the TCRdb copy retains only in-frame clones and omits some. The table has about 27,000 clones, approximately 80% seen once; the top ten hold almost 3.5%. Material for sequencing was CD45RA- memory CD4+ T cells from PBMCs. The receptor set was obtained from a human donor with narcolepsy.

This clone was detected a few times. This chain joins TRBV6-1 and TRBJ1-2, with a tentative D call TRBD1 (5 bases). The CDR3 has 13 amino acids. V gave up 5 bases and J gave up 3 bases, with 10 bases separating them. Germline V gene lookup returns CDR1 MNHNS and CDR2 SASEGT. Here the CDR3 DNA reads TGTGCCAGCAGTACCGGGACGGACTATGGCTACACCTTC. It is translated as CASSTGTDYGYTF.

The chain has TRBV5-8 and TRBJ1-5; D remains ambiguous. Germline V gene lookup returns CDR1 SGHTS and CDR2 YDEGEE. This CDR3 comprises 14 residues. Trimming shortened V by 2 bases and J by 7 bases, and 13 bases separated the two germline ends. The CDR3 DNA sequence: TGTGCCAGCAGCTTTTACACCTTAGGCCAGCCCCAGCATTTT. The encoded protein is CASSFYTLGQPQHF. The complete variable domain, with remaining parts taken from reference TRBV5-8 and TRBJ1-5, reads EAGVTQSPTHLIKTRGQQATLRCSPISGHTSVYWYQQALGLGLQFLLWYDEGEERNRGNFPPRFSGRQFPNYSSELNVNALELEDSALYLCASSFYTLGQPQHFGDGTRLSIL.

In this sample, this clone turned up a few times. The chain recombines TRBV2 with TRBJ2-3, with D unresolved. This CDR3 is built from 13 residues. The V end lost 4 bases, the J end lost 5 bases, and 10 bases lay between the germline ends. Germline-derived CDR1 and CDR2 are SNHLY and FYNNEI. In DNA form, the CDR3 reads TGTGCCAGCAGTGTCGCGGCACGAGATACGCAGTATTTT. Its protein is CASSVAARDTQYF.

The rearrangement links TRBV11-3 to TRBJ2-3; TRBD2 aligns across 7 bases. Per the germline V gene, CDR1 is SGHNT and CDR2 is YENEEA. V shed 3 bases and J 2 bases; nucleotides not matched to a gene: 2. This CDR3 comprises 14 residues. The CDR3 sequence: CASSFGGNTDTQYF. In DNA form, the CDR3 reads TGTGCCAGCAGCTTCGGGGGGAACACAGATACGCAGTATTTT.

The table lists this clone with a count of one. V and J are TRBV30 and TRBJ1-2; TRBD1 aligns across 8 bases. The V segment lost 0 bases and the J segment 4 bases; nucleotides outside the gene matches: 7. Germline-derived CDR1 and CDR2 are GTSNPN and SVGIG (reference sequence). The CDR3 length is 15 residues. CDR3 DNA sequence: TGTGCCTGGAGTGTACGAGACAGGGGCATCTATGGCTACACCTTC. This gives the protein CAWSVRDRGIYGYTF.

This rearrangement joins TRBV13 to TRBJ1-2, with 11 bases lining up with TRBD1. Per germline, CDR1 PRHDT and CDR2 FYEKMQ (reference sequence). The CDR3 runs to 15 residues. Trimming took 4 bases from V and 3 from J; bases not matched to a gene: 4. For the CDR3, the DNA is TGTGCCAGCAGCTGGGGACAGGGGGGCGACTATGGCTACACCTTC. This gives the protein CASSWGQGGDYGYTF.

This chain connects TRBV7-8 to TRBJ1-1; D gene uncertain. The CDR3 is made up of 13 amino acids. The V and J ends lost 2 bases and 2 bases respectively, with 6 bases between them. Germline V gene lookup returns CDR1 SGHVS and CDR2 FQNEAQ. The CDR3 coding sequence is TGTGCCAGCAGCTTACGGGGAAACACTGAAGCTTTCTTT. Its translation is CASSLRGNTEAFF.

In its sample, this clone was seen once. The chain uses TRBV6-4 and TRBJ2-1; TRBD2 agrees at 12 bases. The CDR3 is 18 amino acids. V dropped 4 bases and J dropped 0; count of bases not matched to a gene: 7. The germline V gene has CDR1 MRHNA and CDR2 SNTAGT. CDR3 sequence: CASSVASGGASSYNEQFF. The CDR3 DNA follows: TGTGCCAGCAGTGTTGCTAGCGGGGGGGCTAGCTCCTACAATGAGCAGTTCTTC.

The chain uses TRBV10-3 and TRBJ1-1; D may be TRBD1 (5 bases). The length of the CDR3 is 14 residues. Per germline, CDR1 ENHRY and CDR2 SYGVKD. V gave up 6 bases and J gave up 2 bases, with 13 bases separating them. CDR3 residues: CAIRLQESNTEAFF. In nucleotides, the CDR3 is TGTGCCATCAGGCTACAGGAGTCCAACACTGAAGCTTTCTTT.

In nucleotides, the CDR3 is TGTGCCAGCAGCTTGGATCAGCGGGGGGGTTCCAATGAGCAGTTCTTC. Translating it yields CASSLDQRGGSNEQFF. The chain is built from TRBV5-8 and TRBJ2-1; 10 nucleotides align to TRBD2. Per the germline V gene, CDR1 is SGHTS and CDR2 is YDEGEE. The CDR3 has 16 amino acids. J lost 6 bases, V lost 0 bases, and 6 bases had no gene match. The full variable domain, completed using reference TRBV5-8 and TRBJ2-1, is EAGVTQSPTHLIKTRGQQATLRCSPISGHTSVYWYQQALGLGLQFLLWYDEGEERNRGNFPPRFSGRQFPNYSSELNVNALELEDSALYLCASSLDQRGGSNEQFFGPGTRLTVL.

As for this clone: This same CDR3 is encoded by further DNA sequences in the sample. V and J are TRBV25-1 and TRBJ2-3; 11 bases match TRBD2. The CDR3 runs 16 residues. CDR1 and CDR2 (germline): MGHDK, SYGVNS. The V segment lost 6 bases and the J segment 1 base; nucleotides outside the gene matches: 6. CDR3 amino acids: CASRLAGGRGTDTQYF. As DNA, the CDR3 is TGTGCCAGCAGATTAGCGGGGGGGCGGGGCACAGATACGCAGTATTTT.

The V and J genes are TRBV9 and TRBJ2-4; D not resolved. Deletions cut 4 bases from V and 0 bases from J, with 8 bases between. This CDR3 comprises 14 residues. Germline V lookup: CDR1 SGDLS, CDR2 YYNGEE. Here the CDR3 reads CASSPHLAKNIQYF. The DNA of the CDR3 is TGTGCCAGCAGCCCTCACCTAGCCAAAAACATTCAGTACTTC.

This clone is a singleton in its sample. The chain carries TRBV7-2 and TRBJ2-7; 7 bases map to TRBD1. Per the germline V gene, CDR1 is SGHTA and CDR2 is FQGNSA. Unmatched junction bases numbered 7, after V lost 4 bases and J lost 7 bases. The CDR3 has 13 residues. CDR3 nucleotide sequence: TGTGCCAGCAGCTCGGGACAGACTCGGGAGCAGTACTTC. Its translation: CASSSGQTREQYF.

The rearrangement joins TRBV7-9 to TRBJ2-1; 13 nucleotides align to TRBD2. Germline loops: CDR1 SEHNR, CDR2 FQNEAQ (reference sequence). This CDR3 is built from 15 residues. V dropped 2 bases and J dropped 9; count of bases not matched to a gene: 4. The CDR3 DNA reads TGTGCCAGCAGCTTAACTAGCGGGGGGGCCGGTGAGCAGTTCTTC. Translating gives CASSLTSGGAGEQFF.

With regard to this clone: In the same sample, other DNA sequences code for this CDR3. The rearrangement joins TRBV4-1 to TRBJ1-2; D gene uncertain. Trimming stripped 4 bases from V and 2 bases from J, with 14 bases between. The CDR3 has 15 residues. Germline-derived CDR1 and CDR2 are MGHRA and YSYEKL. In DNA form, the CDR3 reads TGCGCCAGCAGCCCCCGGGGAGGAAGCAACTATGGCTACACCTTC. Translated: CASSPRGGSNYGYTF.

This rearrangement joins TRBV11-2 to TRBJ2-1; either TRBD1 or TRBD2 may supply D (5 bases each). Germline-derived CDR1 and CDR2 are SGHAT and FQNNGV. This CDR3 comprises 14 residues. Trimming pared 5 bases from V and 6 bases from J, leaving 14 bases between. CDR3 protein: CASSARGGGNEQFF. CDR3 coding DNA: TGTGCCAGCAGCGCCCGGGGCGGTGGCAATGAGCAGTTCTTC.

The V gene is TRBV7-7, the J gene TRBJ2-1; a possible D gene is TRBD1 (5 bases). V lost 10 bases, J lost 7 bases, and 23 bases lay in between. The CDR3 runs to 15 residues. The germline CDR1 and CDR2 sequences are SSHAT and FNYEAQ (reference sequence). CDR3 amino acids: CATQGTALDGNEQFF. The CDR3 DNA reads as TGTGCCACCCAGGGTACAGCGTTGGACGGGAATGAGCAGTTCTTC.

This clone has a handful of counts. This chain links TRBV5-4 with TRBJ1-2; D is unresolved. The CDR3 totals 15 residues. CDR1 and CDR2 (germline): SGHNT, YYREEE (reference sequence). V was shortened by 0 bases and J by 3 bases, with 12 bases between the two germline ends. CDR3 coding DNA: TGTGCCAGCAGCTTGGAGGCCGGGAGTCACTATGGCTACACCTTC. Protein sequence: CASSLEAGSHYGYTF.

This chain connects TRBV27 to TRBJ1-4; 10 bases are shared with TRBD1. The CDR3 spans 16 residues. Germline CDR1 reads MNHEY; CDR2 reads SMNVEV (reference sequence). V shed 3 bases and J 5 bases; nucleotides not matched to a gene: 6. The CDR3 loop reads CASSLTGGGLNEKLFF. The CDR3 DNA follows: TGTGCCAGCAGTTTGACAGGGGGCGGACTAAATGAAAAACTGTTTTTT.